Following are 26 T cell receptor beta chains from one sample sequenced in a study of shared clonotypes between healthy human individuals. The repertoire was sequenced with immunoSEQ multiplex PCR; TCRdb's copy has only in-frame clones and lacks some. Of more than 1.2 million clones in the sample, about 98.5% were seen once. Sequences were obtained from naive CD4+ T cells sorted from blood. Subset of the sample: CD45RA+ positively selected. These receptors all stem from a man younger than 40 in good health.

This clone was counted a single time. The V gene is TRBV5-1, the J gene TRBJ2-7, with 7 bases identical to TRBD1. Germline CDR1 SGHRS, CDR2 YFSETQ. V lost 3 bases and J lost 2; bases outside the gene matches: 8. The CDR3 loop spans 15 amino acids. The DNA for the CDR3 is TGCGCCAGCAGCTCGCCTCGACAGGGTGCCTACGAGCAGTACTTC. Translation: CASSSPRQGAYEQYF.

J is TRBJ2-7 and V is TRBV30; no firm D call. CDR1 is GTSNPN, CDR2 SVGIG, per germline (reference sequence). The CDR3 contains 15 residues. The V end lost 0 bases, the J end lost 4 bases, and 16 bases lay between the germline ends. The CDR3, as DNA: TGTGCCTGGAGTGTACTTCATGCTGGACCTTACGAGCAGTACTTC. Translation gives CAWSVLHAGPYEQYF.

In this sample, this clone turned up once. The chain employs TRBV5-1 and TRBJ1-4, with 7 positions matching TRBD1. The CDR3 is 14 residues long. V gave up 4 bases and J gave up 8 bases; unmatched junction bases: 8. Germline V lookup: CDR1 SGHRS, CDR2 YFSETQ. This chain's CDR3 is CASSQITGDEKLFF. CDR3 bases: TGCGCCAGCAGCCAGATTACAGGGGACGAAAAACTGTTTTTT.

This chain uses TRBV19 with TRBJ2-5; possible D gene TRBD2, 5 bases. The CDR3 extends over 12 amino acids. Trimming removed 7 bases at V and 0 bases at J, with 6 bases between. Germline-derived CDR1 and CDR2 are LNHDA and SQIVND (reference sequence). This chain's CDR3 is CASIGDQETQYF. In DNA, the CDR3 is TGTGCCAGTATCGGGGACCAAGAGACCCAGTACTTC.

V usage is TRBV6-6 and J usage is TRBJ2-3; D unresolved. V was shortened by 0 bases and J by 4 bases, with 5 bases between the two germline ends. Germline CDR1 reads MNHNY; CDR2 reads SVGAGI (reference sequence). CDR3 length: 13 amino acids. CDR3 nucleotide sequence: TGTGCCAGCAGTTACTCGATGGCAGATACGCAGTATTTT. Amino acid sequence: CASSYSMADTQYF.

This chain connects TRBV27 to TRBJ2-3; 9 bases agree with TRBD2. The ends lost 7 bases at V and 2 bases at J; junction bases unmatched: 4. Germline V gene sequence: CDR1 MNHEY, CDR2 SMNVEV (reference sequence). This CDR3 is built from 14 residues. The CDR3 DNA reads as TGTGCCAGCAAGGTAGCGGGAGACACAGATACGCAGTATTTT. This codes for CASKVAGDTDTQYF.

This clone occurred once. Other nucleotide sequences from this sample produce the same CDR3. The CDR3 DNA sequence: TGTGCCAGCAGTGGTGGCGATACGCAGTATTTT. It is translated as CASSGGDTQYF. This chain joins TRBV6-4 and TRBJ2-3; no firm D call. Between the trimmed V and J ends, which lost 4 bases and 6 bases, there was a span of 5 bases. CDR3 length equals 11 residues. The germline CDR1 and CDR2 sequences are MRHNA and SNTAGT.

The genes are TRBV6-1 and TRBJ2-2, with 10 bases matching TRBD1. Germline lookup yields CDR1 MNHNS and CDR2 SASEGT. V lost 7 bases to trimming and J lost 3 bases; unmatched junction nucleotides: 5. The CDR3 length is 15 residues. As DNA, the CDR3 is TGTGCCAGCATGACCGGGACAGGGGACACCGGGGAGCTGTTTTTT. Its protein is CASMTGTGDTGELFF.

The rearrangement links TRBV27 to TRBJ2-7, with 10 bases fitting TRBD1. The germline CDR1 and CDR2 sequences are MNHEY and SMNVEV (reference sequence). The trim removed 3 bases at V and 3 bases at J, leaving 11 bases unmatched. CDR3 size: 17 residues. CDR3 residues: CASSFKGQGLKLYEQYF. CDR3 DNA: TGTGCCAGCAGTTTTAAGGGACAGGGGCTAAAGCTCTACGAGCAGTACTTC.

The V and J genes are TRBV9 and TRBJ2-3; 11 bases are a match to TRBD2. The CDR3 is 16 residues long. Germline V gene sequence: CDR1 SGDLS, CDR2 YYNGEE. The trim removed 3 bases at V and 3 bases at J, leaving 6 bases unmatched. In DNA, the CDR3 is TGTGCCAGCAGCGCCCCACTAGCGGGGGTTACAGATACGCAGTATTTT. This translates into CASSAPLAGVTDTQYF.

V gene TRBV11-2 combines with J gene TRBJ2-2; 7 nucleotides agree with TRBD1. V lost 5 bases, J lost 4 bases, and 13 bases stayed unmatched. The germline gives CDR1 SGHAT, CDR2 FQNNGV. The CDR3 is 17 residues long. In nucleotides, the CDR3 is TGTGCCAGCAGCCCCTCCACCACAGGGGTGGCCACCGGGGAGCTGTTTTTT. The encoded protein is CASSPSTTGVATGELFF.

The chain links TRBV18 to TRBJ1-1; D uncertain. Per germline, CDR1 KGHSH and CDR2 LQKENI. The CDR3 sequence is 13 residues long. V was cut by 4 bases and J by 7 bases, with 13 bases left in between. In nucleotides, the CDR3 is TGTGCCAGCTCACTCACGGACGGGAGTGAAGCTTTCTTT. Translating it yields CASSLTDGSEAFF.

The chain has TRBV5-4 and TRBJ2-5; TRBD2 aligns across 14 bases. V was clipped by 3 bases and J by 3 bases; unmatched bases: 13. In germline, CDR1 is SGHNT, CDR2 YYREEE (reference sequence). CDR3 size: 19 residues. The CDR3 DNA follows: TGTGCCAGCAGCTCCGGGACTAGCGGGAGAGGTGGGGGAAAAGAGACCCAGTACTTC. It yields the protein CASSSGTSGRGGGKETQYF.

The rearrangement joins TRBV11-2 to TRBJ2-3; 12 bases match TRBD2. V was pared by 8 bases and J by 9 bases, with 12 bases of the junction left unmatched. Germline V CDR1 and CDR2: SGHAT, FQNNGV. The CDR3 is 15 amino acids. The CDR3 here is CASLHGASGRDTQYF. For the CDR3, the DNA is TGTGCCAGCCTACACGGTGCTAGCGGGAGGGACACGCAGTATTTT.

The V call is TRBV5-1, the J call TRBJ1-2; possibly TRBD1 for D (6 bases). Germline assignment: CDR1 SGHRS and CDR2 YFSETQ. Trimming took off 3 bases at V and 7 bases at J, with 16 bases between the two ends. This CDR3 comprises 14 residues. The CDR3 DNA is TGCGCCAGCAGCTGGGCTGGGGGCGCGGGTGGCTACACCTTC. Protein product: CASSWAGGAGGYTF.

J is TRBJ1-3 and V is TRBV6-1; D not certain. The V gene's germline CDR1 is MNHNS and CDR2 SASEGT. This CDR3 has 13 residues. V was pared by 2 bases and J by 4 bases, with 6 bases between. CDR3: CASSEYPGNTIYF. The DNA of the CDR3 is TGTGCCAGCAGTGAATACCCCGGAAACACCATATATTTT.

V usage is TRBV18 and J usage is TRBJ1-5, with D uncertain. The ends were cut back, 2 bases at V and 4 bases at J, with 12 bases in the middle. The CDR3 is made up of 15 amino acids. Germline V gives CDR1 KGHSH, CDR2 LQKENI. The CDR3 reads CASSPISERNQPQHF. The CDR3 DNA is TGTGCCAGCTCACCAATATCGGAGCGGAATCAGCCCCAGCATTTT. Full variable domain (rest looked up from reference TRBV18 and TRBJ1-5): NAGVMQNPRHLVRRRGQEARLRCSPMKGHSHVYWYRQLPEEGLKFMVYLQKENIIDESGMPKERFSAEFPKEGPSILRIQQVVRGDSAAYFCASSPISERNQPQHFGDGTRLSIL.

This rearrangement joins TRBV18 to TRBJ2-3, with 9 bases matching TRBD2. The trim removed 1 base at V and 5 bases at J, leaving 4 bases unmatched. CDR3 length: 15 residues. Looked up from germline, CDR1 is KGHSH and CDR2 is LQKENI. The CDR3 DNA reads TGTGCCAGCTCACCACTAGCGGGAGAGAGAGATACGCAGTATTTT. Translated: CASSPLAGERDTQYF.

The chain joins TRBV18 to TRBJ2-1; D is ambiguous. CDR1 and CDR2 from the germline V gene are KGHSH and LQKENI. The CDR3 is 13 amino acids. V was clipped by 3 bases and J by 6 bases, with 9 bases between them. Here the CDR3 reads CASSPRSINEQFF. In DNA form, the CDR3 reads TGTGCCAGCTCACCCCGGTCCATCAATGAGCAGTTCTTC.

The chain has TRBV30 and TRBJ1-1; D not certain. CDR3 size: 13 residues. Trimming removed 5 bases from V and 0 bases from J, with 10 bases in between. CDR1 and CDR2 from the germline V gene are GTSNPN and SVGIG (reference sequence). CDR3 residues: CAWDALMNTEAFF. CDR3 coding DNA: TGTGCCTGGGACGCCCTTATGAACACTGAAGCTTTCTTT.

V gene TRBV7-2 combines with J gene TRBJ2-5; D is unresolved. Germline V gives CDR1 SGHTA, CDR2 FQGNSA. V lost 5 bases to trimming and J lost 2 bases, with 18 bases between them. CDR3 length equals 16 residues. The CDR3 loop reads CASSLPAPYEQETQYF. CDR3 bases: TGTGCCAGCAGCCTCCCGGCCCCTTATGAACAAGAGACCCAGTACTTC.

V gene TRBV11-2 combines with J gene TRBJ2-3; no reliable D call. V was shortened by 0 bases and J by 5 bases, with 6 bases between the two germline ends. Per germline, CDR1 SGHAT and CDR2 FQNNGV. The CDR3 is 13 amino acids. The CDR3 loop is CASSLDLQDTQYF. The CDR3 DNA follows: TGTGCCAGCAGCTTAGATCTACAAGATACGCAGTATTTT. Supplemented by reference TRBV11-2 and TRBJ2-3, the full variable domain reads EAGVAQSPRYKIIEKRQSVAFWCNPISGHATLYWYQQILGQGPKLLIQFQNNGVVDDSQLPKDRFSAERLKGVDSTLKIQPAKLEDSAVYLCASSLDLQDTQYFGPGTRLTVL.

V usage is TRBV28 and J usage is TRBJ2-1; TRBD2 matches 10 bases. This CDR3 region has 15 residues. The germline gives CDR1 MDHEN, CDR2 SYDVKM. The junction had 6 bases not matched to a gene; V was cut back by 6 bases and J by 4 bases. The CDR3 region has the DNA TGTGCCAGCAGGGCCCGGACTAGCGGATACAATGAGCAGTTCTTC. It is translated as CASRARTSGYNEQFF. Combining the CDR3 with reference TRBV28 and TRBJ2-1 gives the whole variable domain DVKVTQSSRYLVKRTGEKVFLECVQDMDHENMFWYRQDPGLGLRLIYFSYDVKMKEKGDIPEGYSVSREKKERFSLILESASTNQTSMYLCASRARTSGYNEQFFGPGTRLTVL.

The rearrangement links TRBV9 to TRBJ2-1; D possibly uses TRBD1 or TRBD2 (5 bases each). CDR3 length equals 16 residues. V lost 3 bases, J lost 6 bases, and 19 bases lay in between. The germline V gene has CDR1 SGDLS and CDR2 YYNGEE. CDR3 sequence: CASSAAPMGVANEQFF. CDR3 nucleotides: TGTGCCAGCAGCGCCGCTCCGATGGGGGTGGCCAATGAGCAGTTCTTC.

This clone has only one observation. V gene TRBV7-9 combines with J gene TRBJ2-3; possibly TRBD1 for D (6 bases). Germline lookup yields CDR1 SEHNR and CDR2 FQNEAQ (reference sequence). The CDR3 consists of 15 residues. Trimming removed 5 bases from V and 5 bases from J, with 17 bases in between. The CDR3 DNA reads TGTGCCAGCAGCCAAACCCAGGGGCGCAGAGATACGCAGTATTTT. It translates to CASSQTQGRRDTQYF.

The gene calls are TRBV13 and TRBJ2-2; 7 bases map to TRBD2. The germline gives CDR1 PRHDT, CDR2 FYEKMQ (reference sequence). After removal of 6 bases from V and 5 bases from J, the junction contained 12 bases not matched to a gene. This CDR3 is 16 amino acids long. The CDR3 DNA is TGTGCCAGCAGGTTGGGAGGGGTCGGCGCGACCGGGGAGCTGTTTTTT. It is translated as CASRLGGVGATGELFF.